Listed below are T cell receptor beta chains from one sample, sequenced in a study of cytomegalovirus exposure and HLA in healthy donors. Clones were sequenced by immunoSEQ multiplex PCR, and TCRdb holds only the in-frame ones, with some missing. This sample has about 90,000 clones, with roughly 67% found just once. Specimen: PBMCs. Source of these receptors: a woman aged 45-60 years in good health and CMV-seropositive. Each CDR3 is given with its conserved first and last residue. Size is stated for part of the rows, as once, few or many counts, or as a class when the clone is expanded.

TRBJ2-2 | TRBV25-1 | - | CASTYTGELFF
TRBJ1-4 | TRBV19 | - | CASSTGENNEKLFF
TRBJ2-7 | TRBV2 | - | CASTGQGSEQYF
TRBJ2-7 | TRBV7-6 | few | CASSLLAGAYEQYF
TRBJ1-1 | TRBV7-9 | - | CASSLTGDTEAFF
TRBJ1-3 | TRBV28 | - | CASSPGWSGNTIYF
TRBJ2-3 | TRBV9 | once | CASSSGLAGITDTQYF
TRBJ1-1 | TRBV6-6 | few | CASRSYVQGWDTEAFF
TRBJ2-5 | TRBV21-1 | - | CASSTRTLQETQYF
TRBJ1-2 | TRBV6-5 | - | CASSFDRAVYGYTF
- | TRBV30 | few | CAWSVLGTDSYEQYF
TRBJ2-1 | TRBV5-1 | - | CASSFGQGNEQFF
TRBJ1-1 | TRBV7-9 | - | CASSLALQGAVNTEAFF
TRBJ1-6 | TRBV27 | few | CASSPTGTGYNSPLHF
TRBJ1-2 | TRBV28 | - | CASSYMGRIYGYTF
TRBJ1-1 | TRBV7-6 | - | CASSSGQGYTEAFF
TRBJ1-6 | TRBV6-1 | - | CASSGGLGENSPLHF
TRBJ2-1 | TRBV30 | - | CAWSVGQNEQFF
TRBJ1-3 | TRBV28 | few | CASSTPQGARSGNTIYF
TRBJ2-7 | TRBV30 | - | CAWSVGAGAYEQYF
TRBJ2-5 | TRBV14 | few | CASSQASGSGTQYF
TRBJ2-2 | TRBV7-6 | - | CASSLGQGAGELFF
TRBJ2-2 | TRBV28 | - | CASSLGGNTGELFF
TRBJ1-3 | TRBV5-6 | - | CASSLLRSSGNTIYF
TRBJ2-1 | TRBV4-1 | - | CASSQDGGRAGWDEQFF
TRBJ1-1 | TRBV6-6 | few | CASSLTGFGAFF
TRBJ1-2 | TRBV19 | - | CASSLEQGSRGYTF
TRBJ1-1 | TRBV7-8 | - | CASNPQGMGTEAFF
TRBJ1-6 | TRBV6-5 | few | CASSKGDSPLHF
TRBJ1-3 | TRBV19 | - | CASSIAGAISGNTIYF
TRBJ1-4 | TRBV7-2 | few | CASSDTIIGGGWDEKLFF
TRBJ2-5 | TRBV29-1 | - | CSVVRGETQYF
TRBJ2-7 | TRBV10-3 | - | CAISSRGGATSYEQYF
TRBJ2-7 | TRBV19 | - | CASSEDRGTYEQYF
TRBJ2-7 | TRBV29-1 | - | CSVLTGSSYEQYF
TRBJ1-2 | TRBV6-5 | - | CASSGPQGPESYTF
TRBJ2-1 | TRBV5-1 | - | CASSFILGNNEQFF
TRBJ1-1 | TRBV5-4 | - | CASSSDRGGTEAFF
TRBJ1-2 | TRBV27 | - | CASSSGQSGYTF
TRBJ2-1 | TRBV7-3 | once | CASSPLVAGATGNEQFF
TRBJ2-3 | TRBV4-3 | - | CASSQEWGRADTQYF
TRBJ1-1 | TRBV9 | few | CASSVSGYTEAFF
TRBJ2-3 | TRBV4-3 | once | CASSPQTWATDTQYF
TRBJ1-6 | TRBV30 | few | CAWGWDRGYSPLHF
TRBJ1-1 | TRBV10-1 | - | CASSESEGQGIAFF
TRBJ1-4 | TRBV6-1 | - | CASSPRGRGEKLFF
TRBJ1-1 | TRBV4-3 | once | CASSPGGTGLETEAFF
TRBJ2-7 | TRBV2 | - | CASSRGTYEQYF
TRBJ1-6 | TRBV11-1 | - | CASSQGTSGSPLHF
TRBJ1-1 | TRBV4-1 | few | CASSQDSDREVVKAFF
TRBJ2-1 | TRBV4-2 | - | CASSQGGQAESYNEQFF
TRBJ1-6 | TRBV6-5 | few | CASSYEGPNSPLHF